This entry lists 17 T cell receptor beta chains sequenced from one sample in a study of cytomegalovirus exposure and HLA in healthy donors. Assay used: immunoSEQ multiplex PCR; TCRdb lists only in-frame clones, some missing. The sample comprises about 360,000 clones, roughly 85% of which are singletons, and roughly 0.75% rests with the top ten. Sequencing was done on a sample of PBMCs. These receptors all come from a woman aged 18-35 years in good health and CMV-seronegative.

This rearrangement joins TRBV28 to TRBJ1-4; no definite D call. V lost 6 bases, J lost 4 bases, and 18 bases lay in between. Germline lookup yields CDR1 MDHEN and CDR2 SYDVKM. The CDR3 totals 16 residues. CDR3 DNA sequence: TGTGCCAGCAGACTCTCCGGGAACCTAAATAATGAAAAACTGTTTTTT. Amino acids: CASRLSGNLNNEKLFF.

J is TRBJ2-7 and V is TRBV28, with D perhaps TRBD2 (5 bases). Germline V gene data show CDR1 as MDHEN and CDR2 as SYDVKM. CDR3 length equals 13 residues. The V end was cut by 4 bases, the J end by 4 bases, with 11 bases between. The CDR3 protein is CASSSYGEYEQYF. CDR3 DNA: TGTGCCAGCAGTTCATACGGGGAGTACGAGCAGTACTTC. The whole variable domain, remainder taken from reference TRBV28 and TRBJ2-7, is DVKVTQSSRYLVKRTGEKVFLECVQDMDHENMFWYRQDPGLGLRLIYFSYDVKMKEKGDIPEGYSVSREKKERFSLILESASTNQTSMYLCASSSYGEYEQYFGPGTRLTVT.

This clone is a singleton in its sample. V and J are TRBV21-1 and TRBJ1-4; the D call in the table, TRBD1, was not verified against the DNA. TRBV21-1 is assigned pseudogene status. The CDR3 loop spans 13 amino acids. CDR3 loop: CASSGQTNEKLFF. CDR3 DNA: TGTGCCAGCAGCGGACAGACGAATGAAAAACTGTTTTTT.

The rearrangement joins TRBV4-1 to TRBJ2-7, with 10 bases that match TRBD1. V shed 4 bases, J shed 2 bases, and the junction held 2 bases outside the gene matches. Germline values: CDR1 MGHRA, CDR2 YSYEKL. The CDR3 sequence is 14 residues long. This CDR3 is CASSRDRGPYEQYF. Written as DNA, the CDR3 is TGCGCCAGCAGCCGGGACAGGGGTCCCTACGAGCAGTACTTC.

As regards this clone: Because the CDR3's place on the DNA is in doubt, the DNA is left out and the CDR3 is given as listed by TCRdb. V and J are TRBV28 and TRBJ1-5; no DNA check was done on the table's D call, TRBD1. Ends included, the CDR3 has 19 residues. CDR1 and CDR2 (germline): MDHEN, SYDVKM. CDR3 residues: CASSSSTGGFGNSNQPQHF.

V gene TRBV4-1 combines with J gene TRBJ1-6, with a weak D call TRBD1 (6 bases). The CDR3 runs to 17 residues. V lost 0 bases, J lost 9 bases, and 18 bases lay in between. The V gene's germline CDR1 is MGHRA and CDR2 YSYEKL. CDR3 loop: CASSQEGTSLLGSPLHF. The CDR3 nucleotides read TGCGCCAGCAGCCAAGAAGGGACATCCCTTCTGGGTTCACCCCTCCACTTT.

In its sample, this clone was seen a few times. The CDR3 here is CASSERDAEFYGYTF. CDR3 DNA: TGTGCCAGCAGTGAGCGGGACGCTGAATTCTATGGCTACACCTTC. The genes are TRBV2 and TRBJ1-2, with D perhaps TRBD1 (5 bases). CDR1 is SNHLY, CDR2 FYNNEI, per germline. Deletions cut 3 bases from V and 4 bases from J, with 15 bases between. The CDR3 length is 15 residues.

V usage is TRBV6-1 and J usage is TRBJ1-2; D call uncertain. The CDR3 sequence is 12 residues long. Per germline, CDR1 MNHNS and CDR2 SASEGT. V dropped 6 bases and J dropped 2 bases, with 7 bases sitting between them. The CDR3 nucleotides read TGTGCCAGCAGCCAGAAAAACTATGGCTACACCTTC. Protein: CASSQKNYGYTF.

The rearrangement joins TRBV7-9 to TRBJ2-1; 9 bases map to TRBD2. Trimming at V came to 6 bases and at J to 10 bases, leaving 13 bases not matched to a gene. Germline lookup yields CDR1 SEHNR and CDR2 FQNEAQ (reference sequence). The CDR3 runs 15 residues. CDR3 protein: CASSFTISGSGEQFF. CDR3 nucleotides: TGTGCCAGCAGTTTTACAATTAGCGGGAGTGGCGAGCAGTTCTTC. Variable domain in full (rest from reference TRBV7-9 and TRBJ2-1): DTGVSQNPRHKITKRGQNVTFRCDPISEHNRLYWYRQTLGQGPEFLTYFQNEAQLEKSRLLSDRFSAERPKGSFSTLEIQRTEQGDSAMYLCASSFTISGSGEQFFGPGTRLTVL.

V usage is TRBV30 and J usage is TRBJ2-7; 8 bases are shared with TRBD1. The trim removed 0 bases at V and 0 bases at J, leaving 13 bases unmatched. The germline gives CDR1 GTSNPN, CDR2 SVGIG (reference sequence). CDR3 length: 18 residues. CDR3 in amino acids: CAWSVRGQDPDRSYEQYF. The CDR3 nucleotides read TGTGCCTGGAGTGTAAGGGGACAGGATCCAGATCGCTCCTACGAGCAGTACTTC.

This chain's CDR3 is CSALTGALGNTIYF. In DNA, the CDR3 is TGCAGCGCCTTGACAGGGGCCTTGGGAAACACCATATATTTT. The chain couples TRBV29-1 to TRBJ1-3; 8 bases are a match to TRBD1. Losses at the gene ends were 7 bases for V and 4 bases for J; bases not matched to a gene: 9. The CDR3 is made up of 14 amino acids. The germline CDR1 and CDR2 sequences are SQVTM and ANQGSEA.

The rearrangement links TRBV6-5 to TRBJ1-2; the D gene is possibly TRBD1 (5 bases). The ends were cut back, 5 bases at V and 4 bases at J, with 11 bases in the middle. The CDR3 runs 13 residues. Germline-derived CDR1 and CDR2 are MNHEY and SVGAGI. CDR3: CASSRDSRYGYTF. As DNA, the CDR3 is TGTGCCAGCAGTCGAGACAGCCGCTATGGCTACACCTTC.

The CDR3 coding sequence is TGTGCCAGTAAGCCGGACAGAAGCCCGAATCAGCCCCAGCATTTT. It codes for CASKPDRSPNQPQHF. The V call is TRBV19, the J call TRBJ1-5, with D perhaps TRBD1 (6 bases). With 7 bases removed from V and 4 bases from J, the gap between germline ends came to 17 bases. The CDR3 covers 15 residues. Germline V gene data show CDR1 as LNHDA and CDR2 as SQIVND (reference sequence).

This chain links TRBV30 with TRBJ1-3, with D unresolved. Germline CDR1 GTSNPN, CDR2 SVGIG (reference sequence). Trimming shortened V by 5 bases and J by 4 bases, and 6 bases separated the two germline ends. The CDR3 is 11 amino acids. CDR3 in amino acids: CAWGPGNTIYF. CDR3 sequence (DNA): TGTGCCTGGGGCCCAGGAAACACCATATATTTT.

The chain couples TRBV19 to TRBJ2-7; 10 nucleotides line up with TRBD1. V dropped 9 bases and J dropped 7; count of bases not matched to a gene: 12. The length of the CDR3 is 14 residues. Germline V gene lookup returns CDR1 LNHDA and CDR2 SQIVND (reference sequence). The CDR3: CASHRQGAFGEQYF. The DNA of the CDR3 is TGTGCCAGCCATCGACAGGGGGCCTTCGGGGAGCAGTACTTC.

The rearrangement links TRBV28 to TRBJ1-4; 9 bases are shared with TRBD1. CDR3 length equals 16 residues. Germline V gene lookup returns CDR1 MDHEN and CDR2 SYDVKM. V was pared by 5 bases and J by 8 bases, with 12 bases of the junction left unmatched. The CDR3 region is CASSRGIDRGREKLFF. The CDR3 region has the DNA TGTGCCAGCAGTAGGGGGATAGACAGGGGGAGAGAAAAACTGTTTTTT.

The rearrangement joins TRBV4-2 to TRBJ2-6, with D possibly being TRBD2 (5 bases). CDR3 length equals 15 residues. Trimming pared 1 base from V and 1 base from J, leaving 5 bases between. The V gene's germline CDR1 is LGHNA and CDR2 YNFKEQ. Here the CDR3 reads CASSQGRSGANVLTF. In DNA, the CDR3 is TGTGCCAGCAGCCAAGGGAGGTCTGGGGCCAACGTCCTGACTTTC.